This TCR beta chain was profiled in a study of T cell responses to AZD1222 COVID-19 vaccine. Study results and caveats: Two doses of AZD1222 preceded a rise in Spike-specific TCR breadth and depth.

The repertoire was sequenced with immunoSEQ multiplex PCR; TCRdb's copy has only in-frame clones and lacks some. The sample contains 56,000 or so clones, 80% to 90% of which appear only once. Note on this clone: Its antigen is undetermined.

Germline V gene sequence: CDR1 SGDLS, CDR2 YYNGEE. The CDR3 has 16 amino acids. V was pared by 1 base and J by 3 bases, with 4 bases of the junction left unmatched. The clonotype was recovered from an adult in good health. This rearrangement joins TRBV9 to TRBJ2-3; 11 bases are shared with TRBD2. The specimen comprised peripheral blood, sampled on day 0 of AZD1222 vaccination. This chain's CDR3 is CASSVSGTSGTDTQYF. The CDR3 nucleotides read TGTGCCAGCAGCGTATCCGGGACTAGCGGTACAGATACGCAGTATTTT.